This T cell receptor beta chain appears in the sequencing data of a study of OX40 agonist ivuxolimab in advanced cancers. Background on the study: Of the participants, 40% had some prior anti-PD-1, anti-PD-L1 or anti-CTLA-4 therapy, which was allowed.

Remarks on this clone: The antigen remains unidentified.

Study findings and constraints: More expanded clones were seen, on average, in CD8+ T cells than in CD4+.

The repertoire was sequenced with immunoSEQ multiplex PCR; TCRdb's copy has only in-frame clones and lacks some. The sample gives 70,000 to 95,000 clones, roughly 88% of which show up once; 0.65% to 0.95% is in the top ten. Per germline, CDR1 SGHAT and CDR2 FQNNGV. This CDR3 region has 13 residues. V was shortened by 6 bases and J by 3 bases, with 11 bases between the two germline ends. This clonotype was sampled from an adult with an advanced solid tumor such as melanoma, head and neck, liver or kidney cancer. The J gene is TRBJ2-5, the V gene TRBV11-2, with a tentative D call TRBD1 (5 bases). Sequencing used CD4+ or CD8+ T cells sorted from blood, obtained in a trial of the OX40 agonist ivuxolimab. The CDR3, as DNA: TGTGCCAGCAGACCTGACAGTAAAGAGACCCAGTACTTC. It translates to CASRPDSKETQYF. The variable domain in full, completed from reference TRBV11-2 and TRBJ2-5, reads EAGVAQSPRYKIIEKRQSVAFWCNPISGHATLYWYQQILGQGPKLLIQFQNNGVVDDSQLPKDRFSAERLKGVDSTLKIQPAKLEDSAVYLCASRPDSKETQYFGPGTRLLVL.